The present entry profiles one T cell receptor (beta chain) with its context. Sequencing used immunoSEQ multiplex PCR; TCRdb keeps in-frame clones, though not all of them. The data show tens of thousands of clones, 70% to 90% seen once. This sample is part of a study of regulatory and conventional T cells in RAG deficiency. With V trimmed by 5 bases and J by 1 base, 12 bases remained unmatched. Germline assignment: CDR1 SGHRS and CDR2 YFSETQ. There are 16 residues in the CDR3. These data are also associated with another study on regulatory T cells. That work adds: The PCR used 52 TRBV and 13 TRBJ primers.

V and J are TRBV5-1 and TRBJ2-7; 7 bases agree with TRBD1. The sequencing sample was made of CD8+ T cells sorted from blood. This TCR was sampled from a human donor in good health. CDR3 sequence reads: CASSRGAPTGSYEQYF. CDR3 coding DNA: TGCGCCAGCAGTCGAGGGGCCCCGACAGGGTCCTACGAGCAGTACTTC.